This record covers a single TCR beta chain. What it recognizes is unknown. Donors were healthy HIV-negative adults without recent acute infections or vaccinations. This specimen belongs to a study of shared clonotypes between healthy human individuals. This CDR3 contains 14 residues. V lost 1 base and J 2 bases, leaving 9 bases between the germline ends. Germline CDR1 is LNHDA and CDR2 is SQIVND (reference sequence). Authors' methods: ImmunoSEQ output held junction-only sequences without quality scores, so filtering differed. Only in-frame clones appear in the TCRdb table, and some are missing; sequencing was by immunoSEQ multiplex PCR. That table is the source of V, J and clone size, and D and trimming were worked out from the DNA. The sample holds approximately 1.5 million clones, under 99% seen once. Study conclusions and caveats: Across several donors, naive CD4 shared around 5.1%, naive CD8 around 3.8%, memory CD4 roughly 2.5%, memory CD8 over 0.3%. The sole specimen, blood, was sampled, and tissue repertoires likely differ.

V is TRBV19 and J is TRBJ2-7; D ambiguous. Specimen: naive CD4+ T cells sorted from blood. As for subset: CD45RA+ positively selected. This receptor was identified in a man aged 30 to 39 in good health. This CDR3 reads CASSIGTVAYEQYF. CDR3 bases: TGTGCCAGTAGTATAGGGACGGTAGCCTACGAGCAGTACTTC.